Listed below are T cell receptor beta chains from one sample, sequenced in a study of blood T cell repertoires in COVID-19. Repertoires were generated with immunoSEQ multiplex PCR, while TCRdb's copy carries only in-frame clones and drops some. The sample has 200,000 to 250,000 clones, more than 80% seen once. The material sequenced was peripheral blood. These receptors came from a woman of 80 years or more with COVID-19, enrolled during active disease. CDR3s include the opening cysteine and the closing phenylalanine or tryptophan. The order of the fields is V gene, CDR3 protein.

V: TRBV18; CDR3: CASSPSTPRETQYF
V: TRBV3-1/TRBV3-2; CDR3: CASRTQREPNIQYF
V: TRBV5-4; CDR3: CASSLGLTGDGYTF
V: TRBV19; CDR3: CATGTGGYNEQFF
V: TRBV18; CDR3: CASSPRFGDSDGYTF
V: TRBV7-3; CDR3: CASSRGQSTDTQYF
V: TRBV12-2; CDR3: CASRPQGRNQPQHF
V: TRBV9; CDR3: CASTELANTGELFF
V: TRBV5-5; CDR3: CASSPPGGDLCGYTF
V: TRBV18; CDR3: CASSQDRNYGYTF
V: TRBV27; CDR3: CASSPGAQAGNTIYF
V: TRBV2; CDR3: CASSGQFNEKLFF
V: TRBV19; CDR3: CASRPRTGRNYGYTF
V: TRBV29-1; CDR3: CSVGGDTEAFF
V: TRBV19; CDR3: CASRNPGQVNTEAFF
V: TRBV19; CDR3: CASSLYPGQGFSAKNIQYF
V: TRBV4-1; CDR3: CASSQVGQAVYGYTF
V: TRBV18; CDR3: CASSPSQGARDEQYF
V: TRBV28; CDR3: CASSFRADRSPLHF
V: TRBV19; CDR3: CASSPVGYTF
V: TRBV5-1; CDR3: CASSWDLGDNSPLHF
V: TRBV7-3; CDR3: CASSRGGANTEAFF
V: TRBV19; CDR3: CASMQGAYTEAFF
V: TRBV5-1; CDR3: CASYGTSYNSPLHF
V: TRBV10-3; CDR3: CAIRAGTSGSITQYF
V: TRBV4-1; CDR3: CASSQPTGSEQYF
V: TRBV3-1/TRBV3-2; CDR3: CASSHKGVGELFF
V: TRBV3-1/TRBV3-2; CDR3: CASSQGGQTLYNEQFF
V: TRBV6-1; CDR3: CASSESLGQGANEQFF
V: TRBV5-1; CDR3: CASSPEGTAIFYGYTF
V: TRBV5-4; CDR3: CASRTGYNSPLHF
V: TRBV19; CDR3: CASSRGTWDRANTEAFF
V: TRBV6-5; CDR3: CASSSLGVDGNTIYF
V: TRBV12-3/TRBV12-4; CDR3: CASSSGSSPHYTF
V: TRBV2; CDR3: CASSEGALSYEQYF
V: TRBV12-3/TRBV12-4; CDR3: CASSPGVNQPQHF
V: TRBV13; CDR3: CASSYRTGGPSGSYYEQYF
V: TRBV6-2/TRBV6-3; CDR3: CASSWGTGGGEAFF
V: TRBV3-1/TRBV3-2; CDR3: CASGWGRPTGELFF
V: TRBV5-1; CDR3: CASSSQNNEKLFF
V: TRBV3-1/TRBV3-2; CDR3: CASSPLSGGGAYEQYF
V: TRBV6-5; CDR3: CASSSTVNTGELFF
V: TRBV28; CDR3: CASSLSRGRNQPQHF
V: TRBV12-3/TRBV12-4; CDR3: CASTRQGREKLFF